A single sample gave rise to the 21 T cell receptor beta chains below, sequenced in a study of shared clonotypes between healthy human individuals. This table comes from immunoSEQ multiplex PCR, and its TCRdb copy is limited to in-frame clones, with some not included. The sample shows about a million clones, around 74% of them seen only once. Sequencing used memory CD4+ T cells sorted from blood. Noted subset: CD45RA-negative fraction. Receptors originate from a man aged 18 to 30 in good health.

CDR3 amino acids: CASSLAPNSPLHF. The CDR3 nucleotides are TGTGCCAGCAGCTTAGCCCCGAATTCACCCCTCCACTTT. This chain joins TRBV7-6 and TRBJ1-6; D is uncertain. The CDR3 contains 13 residues. The V end lost 0 bases, the J end lost 7 bases, and 4 bases lay between the germline ends. Germline V gene lookup returns CDR1 SGHVS and CDR2 FNYEAQ.

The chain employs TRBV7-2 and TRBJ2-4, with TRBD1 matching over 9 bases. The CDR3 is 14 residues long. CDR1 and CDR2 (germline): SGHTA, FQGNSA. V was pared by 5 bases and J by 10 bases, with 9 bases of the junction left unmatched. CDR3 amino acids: CASSPRTGERIQYF. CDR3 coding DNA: TGTGCCAGCAGCCCTAGGACAGGGGAGCGGATTCAGTACTTC.

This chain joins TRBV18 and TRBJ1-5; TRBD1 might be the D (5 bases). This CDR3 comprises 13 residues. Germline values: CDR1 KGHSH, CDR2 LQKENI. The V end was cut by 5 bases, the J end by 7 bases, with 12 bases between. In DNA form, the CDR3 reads TGTGCCAGCTCAACGGATGGGGGACAGCCCCAGCATTTT. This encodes CASSTDGGQPQHF.

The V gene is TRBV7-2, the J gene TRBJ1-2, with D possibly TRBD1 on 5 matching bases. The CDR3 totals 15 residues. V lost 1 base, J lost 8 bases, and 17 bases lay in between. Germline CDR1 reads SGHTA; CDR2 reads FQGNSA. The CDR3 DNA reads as TGTGCCAGCAGCTTAGGGGGCTCAATAACGGGAGGCTACACCTTC. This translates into CASSLGGSITGGYTF.

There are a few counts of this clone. CDR3 in DNA: TGTGCCAGCCTGGAAGATGCCTACAATGAGCAGTTCTTC. This encodes CASLEDAYNEQFF. The rearrangement joins TRBV2 to TRBJ2-1; D not certain. The V gene's germline CDR1 is SNHLY and CDR2 FYNNEI. V lost 8 bases and J 2 bases, leaving 10 bases between the germline ends. This CDR3 region has 13 residues.

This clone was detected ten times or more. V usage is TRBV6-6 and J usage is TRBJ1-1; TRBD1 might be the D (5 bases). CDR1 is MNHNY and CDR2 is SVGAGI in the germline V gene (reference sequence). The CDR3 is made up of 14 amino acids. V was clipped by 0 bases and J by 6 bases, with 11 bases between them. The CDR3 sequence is CASSYSGGGPEAFF. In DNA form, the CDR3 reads TGTGCCAGCAGTTACTCGGGGGGGGGACCTGAAGCTTTCTTT.

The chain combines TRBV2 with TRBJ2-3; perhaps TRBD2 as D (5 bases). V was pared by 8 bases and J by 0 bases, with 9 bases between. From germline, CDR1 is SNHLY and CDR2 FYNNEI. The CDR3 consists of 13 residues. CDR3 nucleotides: TGTGCCAGCGGAGGAGGAAGCACAGATACGCAGTATTTT. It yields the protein CASGGGSTDTQYF.

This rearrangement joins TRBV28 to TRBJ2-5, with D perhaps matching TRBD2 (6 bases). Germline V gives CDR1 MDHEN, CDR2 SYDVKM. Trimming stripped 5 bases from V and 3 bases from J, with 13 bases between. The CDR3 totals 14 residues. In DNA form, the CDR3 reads TGTGCCAGCAGTCTAGGTTGGGGGGAAGAGACCCAGTACTTC. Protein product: CASSLGWGEETQYF.

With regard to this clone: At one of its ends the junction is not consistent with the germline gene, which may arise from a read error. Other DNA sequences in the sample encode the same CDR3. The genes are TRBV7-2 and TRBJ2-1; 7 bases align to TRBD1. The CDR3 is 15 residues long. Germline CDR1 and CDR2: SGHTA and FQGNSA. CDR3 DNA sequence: TGTGCCAGCAGCTTAGACAGGGGCTCCCACAATGAGCAGTTCTTC. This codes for CASSLDRGSHNEQFF.

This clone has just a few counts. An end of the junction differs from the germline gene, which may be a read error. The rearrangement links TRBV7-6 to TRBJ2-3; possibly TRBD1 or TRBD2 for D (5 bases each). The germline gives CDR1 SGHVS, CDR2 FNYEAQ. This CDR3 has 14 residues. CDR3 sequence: CASCLGTYPDTQYF. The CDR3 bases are TGTGCCAGCTGCTTAGGGACCTACCCAGATACGCAGTATTTT. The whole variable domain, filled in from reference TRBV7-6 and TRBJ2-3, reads GAGVSQSPRYKVTKRGQDVALRCDPISGHVSLYWYRQALGQGPEFLTYFNYEAQQDKSGLPNDRFSAERPEGSISTLTIQRTEQRDSAMYRCASCLGTYPDTQYFGPGTRLTVL.

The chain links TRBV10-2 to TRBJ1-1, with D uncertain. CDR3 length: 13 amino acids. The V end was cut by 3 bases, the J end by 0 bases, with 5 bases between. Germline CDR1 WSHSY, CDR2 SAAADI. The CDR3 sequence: CASSEGVNTEAFF. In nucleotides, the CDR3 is TGCGCCAGCAGTGAAGGAGTGAACACTGAAGCTTTCTTT.

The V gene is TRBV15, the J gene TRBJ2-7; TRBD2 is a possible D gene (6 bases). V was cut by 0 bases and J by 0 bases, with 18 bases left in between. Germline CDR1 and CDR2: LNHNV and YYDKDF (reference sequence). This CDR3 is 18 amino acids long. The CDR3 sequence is CATSREGFSGASSYEQYF. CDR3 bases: TGTGCCACCAGCAGAGAGGGGTTTAGCGGAGCTAGCTCCTACGAGCAGTACTTC.

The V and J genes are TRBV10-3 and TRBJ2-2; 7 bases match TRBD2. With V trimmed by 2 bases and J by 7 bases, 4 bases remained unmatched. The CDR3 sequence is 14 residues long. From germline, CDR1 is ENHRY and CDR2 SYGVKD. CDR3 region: CAISEGAGRGELFF. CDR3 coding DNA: TGTGCCATCAGTGAGGGAGCGGGGCGCGGGGAGCTGTTTTTT.

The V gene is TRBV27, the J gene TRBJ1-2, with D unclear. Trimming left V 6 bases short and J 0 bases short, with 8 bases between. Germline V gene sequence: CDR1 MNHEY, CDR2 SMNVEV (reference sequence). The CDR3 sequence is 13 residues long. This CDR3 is CASSSLANYGYTF. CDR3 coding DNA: TGTGCCAGCAGCAGCTTAGCTAACTATGGCTACACCTTC.

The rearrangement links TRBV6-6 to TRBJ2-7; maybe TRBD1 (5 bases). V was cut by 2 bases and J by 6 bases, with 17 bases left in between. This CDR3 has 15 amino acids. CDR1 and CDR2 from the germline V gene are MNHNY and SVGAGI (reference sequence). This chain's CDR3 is CASSYPGQGRFEQYF. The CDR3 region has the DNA TGTGCCAGCAGTTACCCCGGACAAGGTAGATTCGAGCAGTACTTC.

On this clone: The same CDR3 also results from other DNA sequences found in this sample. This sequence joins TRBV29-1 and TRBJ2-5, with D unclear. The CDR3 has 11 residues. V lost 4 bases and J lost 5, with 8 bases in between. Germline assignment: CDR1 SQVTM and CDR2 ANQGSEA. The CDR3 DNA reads TGCAGCGTTGGTTTAGGGGAGACCCAGTACTTC. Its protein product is CSVGLGETQYF.

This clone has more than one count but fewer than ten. CDR3 nucleotides: TGTGCCAGCAGCTTCCGAGGAGGCAGCAATCAGCCCCAGCATTTT. Protein sequence: CASSFRGGSNQPQHF. The gene calls are TRBV5-6 and TRBJ1-5; D is unresolved. This CDR3 has 15 residues. Germline V gene sequence: CDR1 SGHDT, CDR2 YYEEEE. Trimming shortened V by 2 bases and J by 1 base, and 10 bases separated the two germline ends.

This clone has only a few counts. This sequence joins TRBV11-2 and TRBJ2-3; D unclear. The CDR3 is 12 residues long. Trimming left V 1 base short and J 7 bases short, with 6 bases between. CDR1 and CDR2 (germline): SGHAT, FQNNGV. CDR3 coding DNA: TGTGCCAGCAGCTTAGCGTGGAATACGCAGTATTTT. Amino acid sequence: CASSLAWNTQYF.

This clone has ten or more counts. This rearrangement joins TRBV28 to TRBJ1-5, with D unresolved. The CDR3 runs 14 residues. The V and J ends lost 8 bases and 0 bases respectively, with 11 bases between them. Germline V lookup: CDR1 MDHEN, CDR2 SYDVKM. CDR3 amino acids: CASFKGLSNQPQHF. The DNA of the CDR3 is TGTGCCAGCTTTAAGGGCCTTAGCAATCAGCCCCAGCATTTT.

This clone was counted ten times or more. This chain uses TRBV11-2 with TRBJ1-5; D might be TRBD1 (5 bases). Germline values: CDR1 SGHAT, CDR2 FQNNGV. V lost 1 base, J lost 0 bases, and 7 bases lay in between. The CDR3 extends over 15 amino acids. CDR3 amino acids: CASSLGTISNQPQHF. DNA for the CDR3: TGTGCCAGCAGCTTAGGGACAATTAGCAATCAGCCCCAGCATTTT.

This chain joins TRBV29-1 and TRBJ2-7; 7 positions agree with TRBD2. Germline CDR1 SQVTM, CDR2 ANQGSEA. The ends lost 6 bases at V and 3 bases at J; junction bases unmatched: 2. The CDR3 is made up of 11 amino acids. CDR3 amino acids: CSVGEGYEQYF. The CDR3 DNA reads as TGCAGCGTGGGGGAGGGCTACGAGCAGTACTTC.